Listed here is a single T cell receptor (beta chain). This may be a read error, as it is one base from a much larger clone. Germline V lookup: CDR1 LGHNA, CDR2 YSLEER. This CDR3 has 16 amino acids. Trimming left V 3 bases short and J 2 bases short, with 14 bases between. This entry comes from a study of blood T cells in healthy people across ages. The authors ran a second PCR of about 6 to 11 cycles using a sample-barcoded 5' primer and a J-beta primer mix. TCRdb independently ran MiXCR on the 5' RACE reads; one entry per CDR3 protein. The sample carries 900,000 to 950,000 distinct CDR3 sequences, 25% to 35% recorded once. The sample was also linked to a second study, of T cells of mothers and their children. That report adds: Once extracted, all RNA went into cDNA synthesis at about 1.4 ug per 15 ul.

The chain has TRBV4-3 and TRBJ2-1; D unclear. Sequenced material: blood. The TCR originated in a woman aged 40 to 50 in good health. In DNA form, the CDR3 reads TGCGCCAGCAGCCAGAAGGGATGGGGAACCTACAATGAGCAGTTCTTC. Its translation: CASSQKGWGTYNEQFF.